This T cell receptor (beta chain) was retrieved from a study of brain T cells in children with intractable seizures. The repertoire was sequenced with immunoSEQ multiplex PCR; TCRdb's copy has only in-frame clones and lacks some. Of about 350,000 clones listed, 85% to 95% are singletons. Germline V gene sequence: CDR1 SNHLY, CDR2 FYNNEI. CDR3 size: 16 residues. The germline V and J ends were trimmed by 6 bases and 2 bases, with 17 bases remaining between them. On this clone: Its antigen remains unidentified.

Findings and caveats of the study: Patients' HCMV serostatus was unknown; virus specificity rests on CDR3 similarity alone. Absence of clones before surgery may stem from lower sequencing depth.

Time point indicated: blood from clinic visit 5 months post-surgery; TSC patient then seizure free. Sequencing was limited to surgery cases with top T cell transcript signatures in brain tissue. Patients received at least one anti-epileptic drug before surgery. The chain joins TRBV2 to TRBJ1-5, with D possibly matching TRBD1 (6 bases). Specimen: peripheral blood, collected roughly 5 months after surgery. The receptor was isolated from a boy under two years old with tuberous sclerosis and intractable seizures. The chain's CDR3 is CASRGGAPAGNQPQHF. The CDR3 nucleotides read TGTGCCAGCAGGGGGGGGGCCCCGGCGGGCAATCAGCCCCAGCATTTT. The whole variable domain, remainder taken from reference TRBV2 and TRBJ1-5, is EPEVTQTPSHQVTQMGQEVILRCVPISNHLYFYWYRQILGQKVEFLVSFYNNEISEKSEIFDDQFSVERPDGSNFTLKIRSTKLEDSAMYFCASRGGAPAGNQPQHFGDGTRLSIL.